The entry below describes one T cell receptor beta chain. This clone was picked up one time. This clone's antigen is unknown. Base-call qualities are not available, and no considerably larger clone is one nucleotide away. Interpreted using the paper, the treatment or condition label stands for: approximately 18 received Ad26.COV2.S at low or high dose, single or two shots; a few received placebo; per-sample allocation not given. For vaccine and placebo recipients, repertoires were sequenced using samples collected on day 63 after the first injection. Cohort 1b enrolled fewer than 30 adults aged 18-55 years at a single site in Boston, USA, between 29 July and 7 August 2020. Ad26.COV2.S was a replication-incompetent adenovirus type 26 vector expressing a prefusion-stabilized SARS-CoV-2 spike protein from the original Wuhan strain. This entry comes from a study of Ad26.COV2.S vaccination and SARS-CoV-2 variants (dated by TCRdb to about 2021). For context, the study as a whole: Vaccine-arm donors came from COV1001, a multicentre, randomized, double-blind, placebo-controlled phase I-IIa trial of Ad26.COV2.S in healthy adults. Ad26.COV2.S was administered intramuscularly at a dose of 5x10^10 or 1x10^11 viral particles, either as one shot or as two shots given 56 days apart. TCRbeta repertoire sequencing served as the tool for gauging how specific and how broad the SARS-CoV-2-reactive T cell receptors were following Ad26.COV2.S vaccination. A total of 32 samples were included in the TCR-sequenced set, comprising around 19 Ad26.COV2.S vaccine recipients, 5 placebo recipients and 8 SARS-CoV-2 convalescent individuals. Trial participants were randomized into five groups of five, in which low-dose or high-dose Ad26.COV2.S was given once or twice, or placebo was given on both occasions. Throughout the experiments and outcome assessment, investigators stayed blinded to trial group allocation. Summary of the overall study and its limitations: Spike-specific TCR breadth was higher in Ad26.COV2.S recipients than in placebo recipients (P = 0.0014). The authors noted that total T cell responses may have been underestimated by the TCR breadth and depth analyses. After vaccination, substantial breadth of spike-specific CD8+ and CD4+ T cell responses was reported. Comparing responses between vaccine doses or regimens was not something the study was powered to do. Vaccine and placebo recipients had similar non-spike TCR breadth, a finding consistent with the vaccine containing only spike.

CDR1 LNHDA and CDR2 SQIVND were looked up in the germline V gene (reference sequence). The CDR3 goes from the cysteine to the phenylalanine over 14 residues. The retained sequence is limited to the CDR3, 42 bases, with the frame set at the first base. Unmatched junction bases come to 3, with V trimmed by 7 bases and J by 2 bases. TCRbeta CDR3 regions were sequenced with the immunoSEQ Assay. After extraction, genomic DNA underwent amplification by bias-controlled multiplex PCR, followed by high-throughput sequencing. The study's own analysis went as follows. To quantify the absolute abundance of every unique TCRbeta CDR3 region, sequences were collapsed and filtered. T cell fraction was estimated by normalizing TCRbeta template counts to usable DNA, which was measured by amplifying reference genes present in all nucleated cells. Repertoire TCRs were annotated as SARS-CoV-2-specific by exact matching of V gene, CDR3 amino acid sequence and J gene to a known reactive TCR set. The reference SARS-CoV-2 TCR set was obtained from MIRA and was filtered for enrichment in COVID-19-positive ImmuneCODE repertoires, whereby public or cross-reactive TCRs were removed. Using the MIRA antigens, annotated TCRs were further analysed by specific ORF or by position within an ORF. Breadth was defined as annotated unique rearrangements over total unique productive rearrangements; depth was the summed frequency of those rearrangements. Two-sided Wilcoxon rank-sum tests were used to compare TCR breadth between groups. Drawn from immuneACCESS, this table holds only the in-frame rearrangements with V and J called that TCRdb kept. Clones are partly lost; checked studies trace under half to an unresolved V gene and leave the rest unexplained. Clone size and V and J calls were adopted from that table, with D and trimming inferred from the DNA. This sample has 350,000 to 550,000 clones in its table, and 85% to 90% of those were observed once. Approximately 2.5% of the sample goes to the ten largest clones.

The sequencing here drew on peripheral blood, taken in a trial of Ad26.COV2.S vaccine versus placebo. Recombination connected TRBV19 to TRBJ2-1; 9 of the junction bases match TRBD2. The TCR was taken from a person between 18 and 60 years old who received the Ad26.COV2.S COVID-19 vaccine or a placebo. The sequence in DNA is TGTGCCAGTACTTCTAGCGGGACCTACAATGAGCAGTTCTTC. This yields the protein CASTSSGTYNEQFF.